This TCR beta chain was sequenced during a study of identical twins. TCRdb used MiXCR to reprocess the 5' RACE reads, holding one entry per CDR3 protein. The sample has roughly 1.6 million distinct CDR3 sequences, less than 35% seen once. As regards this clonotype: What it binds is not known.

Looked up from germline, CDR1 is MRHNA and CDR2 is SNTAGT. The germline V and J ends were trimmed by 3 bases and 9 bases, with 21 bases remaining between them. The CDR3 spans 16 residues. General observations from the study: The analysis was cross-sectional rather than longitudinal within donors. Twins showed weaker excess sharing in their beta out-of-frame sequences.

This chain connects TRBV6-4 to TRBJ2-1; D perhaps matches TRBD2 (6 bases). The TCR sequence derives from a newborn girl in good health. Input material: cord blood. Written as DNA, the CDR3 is TGTGCCAGCAGTGAAACCGAGACTAGGATCTTTCCTGAGCAGTTCTTC. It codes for CASSETETRIFPEQFF.